Listed below are T cell receptor beta chains from one sample, sequenced in a study of T cell repertoires in cytomegalovirus infection. Each CDR3 protein is one row after TCRdb ran MiXCR on the reads. The sample lists approximately 250,000 distinct CDR3 sequences, roughly 12% occurring once. The source material was PBMCs. The origin of the receptors is a human donor in good health (CMV status not recorded). Some clones in this sample may be carry-over from other donors' samples. The CDR3 runs from the conserved cysteine through the conserved F or W. The D gene is left open where the match is weak. Size is stated for part of the rows, as once, few or many counts, or as a class when the clone is expanded.

TGTGCCAGTTCCGCCGGGCCTTCCTACGAGCAGTACTTC	CASSAGPSYEQYF	TRBV19	TRBJ2-7	13	-	few
TGTGCCAGTAGTATGAGACAGGGGGCATCTAATGAAAAACTGTTTTTT	CASSMRQGASNEKLFF	TRBV19	TRBJ1-4	16	TRBD1	-
TGTGCCAGCGGTTTAGGGACCCAGTATGGCTACACCTTC	CASGLGTQYGYTF	TRBV7-6	TRBJ1-2	13	-	many
TGCAGTGCTAGGAGGGATGCTGTGGGAGCGAAAGAGACCCAGTACTTC	CSARRDAVGAKETQYF	TRBV20-1	TRBJ2-5	16	-	-
TGTGCCAGCAGTCCAACCACAGGGACCCTTGGGTATGGCTACACCTTC	CASSPTTGTLGYGYTF	TRBV28	TRBJ1-2	16	-	few
TGTGCCTTTCCGACTAGCGGTAAGAATGAGCAGTTCTTC	CAFPTSGKNEQFF	TRBV2	TRBJ2-1	13	TRBD2	many
TGTGCCACCAGTGATCTTGGACAGGGGCAGTATTTT	CATSDLGQGQYF	TRBV24-1	TRBJ2-3	12	TRBD1	once
TGTGCCAGCAGCGAAAGACTAGCGGGAGTAGCAGATACGCAGTATTTT	CASSERLAGVADTQYF	TRBV7-2	TRBJ2-3	16	TRBD2	many
TGTGCCATCAGTCCAGAACTAGCGGGAGATACGCAGTATTTT	CAISPELAGDTQYF	TRBV10-3	TRBJ2-3	14	TRBD2	many
TGTGCCAGTAGCCGGGGGTCGGACTACAATGAGCAGTTCTTC	CASSRGSDYNEQFF	TRBV19	TRBJ2-1	14	-	few
TGCAGTGCTAGAGGTCCCGGGAACTCTCAGCCCCAGCATTTT	CSARGPGNSQPQHF	TRBV20-1	TRBJ1-5	14	-	-
TGTGCCAGCAGCTTAGGATCCCGCGAGACTGGTGAGCAGTTCTTC	CASSLGSRETGEQFF	TRBV11-2	TRBJ2-1	15	-	-
TGTGCCAGCAGCCCCCGTCTGGGACGGAAGGCAGATACGCAGTATTTT	CASSPRLGRKADTQYF	TRBV7-3	TRBJ2-3	16	-	many
TGTGCCAGCAGCCCCTCAGCGGGAGTACTCGATGAGCAGTTCTTC	CASSPSAGVLDEQFF	TRBV7-9	TRBJ2-1	15	TRBD2	few
TGTGCCAGCAGCTACGGGACAGCCAACACTGAAGCTTTCTTT	CASSYGTANTEAFF	TRBV7-2	TRBJ1-1	14	TRBD1	many
TGCGCCAGCAGCACCGGACAGCCTAGCACAGATACGCAGTATTTT	CASSTGQPSTDTQYF	TRBV5-1	TRBJ2-3	15	-	-
TGTGCCAGCAGCGTAGGGACAGGGGGAGGAGGCACAGATACGCAGTATTTT	CASSVGTGGGGTDTQYF	TRBV9	TRBJ2-3	17	TRBD1	-
TGTGCCAGCAGTTACGTCGGGGGGGCGAAACCAGAAGCTTTCTTT	CASSYVGGAKPEAFF	TRBV6-2/TRBV6-3	TRBJ1-1	15	-	-
-	CASSLVGGGAWFF	TRBV7-2	TRBJ2-1	13	-	many
TGTGCCAGTAGTGAACCCGGCAGGGGGCTATCCTACGAGCAGTACTTC	CASSEPGRGLSYEQYF	TRBV19	TRBJ2-7	16	TRBD1	many
TGTGCCAGCAGCCAAGAAGTCGGACTAGCGGGATCCAATAACAATGAGCAGTTCTTC	CASSQEVGLAGSNNNEQFF	TRBV14	TRBJ2-1	19	TRBD2	-
TGTGCCAGCAGCTTAAGAGGGGGAGGCAAGACCCAGTACTTC	CASSLRGGGKTQYF	TRBV7-9	TRBJ2-5	14	-	many
TGTGCCAGTTACCCGACAGGGGCCTCTGGGGCCAACGTCCTGACTTTC	CASYPTGASGANVLTF	TRBV19	TRBJ2-6	16	TRBD1	few
TGTGCCAGCAGCCAGGGGGCTGGAGAGCAGTACTTC	CASSQGAGEQYF	TRBV7-2	TRBJ2-7	12	TRBD1	-
TGTGCCAGCAGCCAAGATGCGGCAGGGGGTGAAGCTTTCTTT	CASSQDAAGGEAFF	TRBV4-2	TRBJ1-1	14	TRBD1	many
TGCAGTGCTAGAGACCCCGGACAGGGGGTTCGAGAGACCCAGTACTTC	CSARDPGQGVRETQYF	TRBV20-1	TRBJ2-5	16	TRBD1	few
TGCGCCAGCAGCCAAGCGGGAGAGACCACAGATACGCAGTATTTT	CASSQAGETTDTQYF	TRBV4-3	TRBJ2-3	15	-	-
TGTGCCAGCAGCCAAGAACGACACAACACCGGGGAGCTGTTTTTT	CASSQERHNTGELFF	TRBV4-2	TRBJ2-2	15	-	few
TGTGCCAGCAGCTACACTAGCGGCCCCTACGAGCAGTACTTC	CASSYTSGPYEQYF	TRBV7-2	TRBJ2-7	14	TRBD2	many
TGTGCCAGCAGCTCCCGACAGGGCGGTCGGACTAATGAAAAACTGTTTTTT	CASSSRQGGRTNEKLFF	TRBV7-2	TRBJ1-4	17	TRBD1	many
TGTGCCAGCAGCTTAGGGGGCAGAATGGACAAGGCCAACTATTCACCCCTCCACTTT	CASSLGGRMDKANYSPLHF	TRBV7-2	TRBJ1-6	19	-	many
TGTGCCAGCAGGCCACGCAGCGGGGGGGGTCGATCGGGATCCTACAATGAGCAGTTCTTC	CASRPRSGGGRSGSYNEQFF	TRBV6-2/TRBV6-3	TRBJ2-1	20	TRBD2	many
TGTGCCAGCAGCTTAAACGGGCCGGCCAATGAGCAGTTCTTC	CASSLNGPANEQFF	TRBV7-2	TRBJ2-1	14	-	many
TGTGCCAGCAGCGGGACTAGCGGGACAGGCTACGAGCAGTACTTC	CASSGTSGTGYEQYF	TRBV28	TRBJ2-7	15	TRBD2	few
TGTGCCAGCAGTCTCCTAAGGCGGAGGACCCTCTATGGCTACACCTTC	CASSLLRRRTLYGYTF	TRBV28	TRBJ1-2	16	-	many
TGCAGCGTCAGACAGTCGCGCAATCAGCCCCAGCATTTT	CSVRQSRNQPQHF	TRBV29-1	TRBJ1-5	13	-	-
TGTGCCAGCAGCCGCATGACCCGTGGCACAGATACGCAGTATTTT	CASSRMTRGTDTQYF	TRBV14	TRBJ2-3	15	-	-
TGTGCCAGCAGTTCCGCCGGGACAGGGCGCAATCAGCCCCAGCATTTT	CASSSAGTGRNQPQHF	TRBV28	TRBJ1-5	16	TRBD1	many
TGTGCCAGCAGCTTAGTCATGAGGCCCCATCAGCCCCAGCATTTT	CASSLVMRPHQPQHF	TRBV7-2	TRBJ1-5	15	-	many
TGTGCCAGCCAAAGCCGGGACAGGGGTCTTCAAGAGACCCAGTACTTC	CASQSRDRGLQETQYF	TRBV6-1	TRBJ2-5	16	TRBD1	-
TGTGCCAGCATCCACGTACGGGGCTACGATTCGGGGGAGCAGTACTTC	CASIHVRGYDSGEQYF	TRBV6-2/TRBV6-3	TRBJ2-7	16	-	many
TGCAGCGTTGGTCGGGGCACTGAAGCTTTCTTT	CSVGRGTEAFF	TRBV29-1	TRBJ1-1	11	-	many
TGTGCCAGCTCTGGGCCCGGGAGTTTAGGTGGAAACACCATATATTTT	CASSGPGSLGGNTIYF	TRBV12-3/TRBV12-4	TRBJ1-3	16	-	many
TGTGCCAGCTCACCAAGGGGCAGGGGGTCTTACAATGAGCAGTTCTTC	CASSPRGRGSYNEQFF	TRBV18	TRBJ2-1	16	TRBD1	-
TGTGCCACCAGCAGAGTTTCAGGGGAGGGGACCCAGTACTTC	CATSRVSGEGTQYF	TRBV15	TRBJ2-5	14	-	few
TGTGCCAGCAGCTTAACCCCTAATCAGCCCCAGCATTTT	CASSLTPNQPQHF	TRBV7-3	TRBJ1-5	13	-	-
TGCGCCAGCAGCCTCACCGACAGGGAGAATGAAAAACTGTTTTTT	CASSLTDRENEKLFF	TRBV4-1	TRBJ1-4	15	TRBD1	many
TGTGCCAGCAGGAACGACAGGAATAATGAAAAACTGTTTTTT	CASRNDRNNEKLFF	TRBV28	TRBJ1-4	14	-	-